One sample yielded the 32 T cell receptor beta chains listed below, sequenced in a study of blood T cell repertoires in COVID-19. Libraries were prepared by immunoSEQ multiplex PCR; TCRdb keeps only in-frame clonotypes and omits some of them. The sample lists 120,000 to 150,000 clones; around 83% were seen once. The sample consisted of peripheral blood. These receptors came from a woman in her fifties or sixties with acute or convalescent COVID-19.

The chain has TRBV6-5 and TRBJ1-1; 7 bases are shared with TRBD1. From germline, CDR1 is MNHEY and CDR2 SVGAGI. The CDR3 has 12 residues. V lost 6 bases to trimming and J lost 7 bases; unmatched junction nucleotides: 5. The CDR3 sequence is CASSHNRGEAFF. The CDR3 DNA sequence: TGTGCCAGCAGCCACAACAGGGGTGAAGCTTTCTTT.

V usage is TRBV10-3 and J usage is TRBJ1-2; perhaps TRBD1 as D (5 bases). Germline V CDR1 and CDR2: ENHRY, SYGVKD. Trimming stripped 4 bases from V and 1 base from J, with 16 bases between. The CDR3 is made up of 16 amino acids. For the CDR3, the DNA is TGTGCCATCAGTGCCTGGGGGGTAGGAAATAACTATGGCTACACCTTC. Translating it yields CAISAWGVGNNYGYTF.

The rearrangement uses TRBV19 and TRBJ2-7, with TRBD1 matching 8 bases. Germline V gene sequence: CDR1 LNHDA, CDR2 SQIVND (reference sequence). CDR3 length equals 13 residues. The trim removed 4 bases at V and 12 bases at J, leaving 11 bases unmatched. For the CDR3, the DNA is TGTGCCAGTAGTACCCAATCAGGGGGCTTGCCGTACTTC. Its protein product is CASSTQSGGLPYF.

CDR3 amino acids: CASSLEGWTNMNTEAFF. The CDR3 DNA is TGTGCCAGCAGCTTAGAAGGGTGGACAAACATGAACACTGAAGCTTTCTTT. The chain combines TRBV11-3 with TRBJ1-1; tentatively, D is TRBD1 (5 bases). CDR1 and CDR2 (germline): SGHNT, YENEEA. This CDR3 contains 17 residues. The ends were cut back, 0 bases at V and 0 bases at J, with 14 bases in the middle.

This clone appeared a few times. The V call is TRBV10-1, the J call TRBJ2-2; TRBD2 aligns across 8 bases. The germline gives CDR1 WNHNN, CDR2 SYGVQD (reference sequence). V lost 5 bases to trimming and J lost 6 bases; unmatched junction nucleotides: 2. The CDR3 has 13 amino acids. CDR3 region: CASSLAGPGELFF. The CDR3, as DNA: TGCGCCAGCAGTCTAGCGGGTCCCGGGGAGCTGTTTTTT.

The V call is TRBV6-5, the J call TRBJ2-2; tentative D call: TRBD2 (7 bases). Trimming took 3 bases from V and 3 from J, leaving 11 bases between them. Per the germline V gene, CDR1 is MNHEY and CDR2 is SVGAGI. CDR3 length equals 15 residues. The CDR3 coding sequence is TGTGCCAGCAGTTATCGGGGGGCCCACACCGGGGAGCTGTTTTTT. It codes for CASSYRGAHTGELFF.

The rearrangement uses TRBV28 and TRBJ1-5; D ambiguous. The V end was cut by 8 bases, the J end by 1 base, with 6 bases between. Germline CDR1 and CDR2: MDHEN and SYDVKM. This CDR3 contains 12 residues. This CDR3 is CASGESNQPQHF. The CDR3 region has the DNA TGTGCCAGCGGAGAGAGCAATCAGCCCCAGCATTTT. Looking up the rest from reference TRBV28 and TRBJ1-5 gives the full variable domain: DVKVTQSSRYLVKRTGEKVFLECVQDMDHENMFWYRQDPGLGLRLIYFSYDVKMKEKGDIPEGYSVSREKKERFSLILESASTNQTSMYLCASGESNQPQHFGDGTRLSIL.

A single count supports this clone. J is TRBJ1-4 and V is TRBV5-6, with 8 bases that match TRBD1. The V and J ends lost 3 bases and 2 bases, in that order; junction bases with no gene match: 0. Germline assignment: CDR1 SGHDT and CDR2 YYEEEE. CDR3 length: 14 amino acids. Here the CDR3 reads CASSWTGTNEKLFF. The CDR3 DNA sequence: TGTGCCAGCAGCTGGACAGGGACTAATGAAAAACTGTTTTTT.

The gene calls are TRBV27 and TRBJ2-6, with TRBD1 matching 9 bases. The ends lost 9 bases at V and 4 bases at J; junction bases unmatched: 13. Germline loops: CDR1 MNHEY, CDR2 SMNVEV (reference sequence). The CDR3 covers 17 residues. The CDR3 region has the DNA TGTGCCAGTTTCATACCACAGGGGGCGCCGGGGGCCAACGTCCTGACTTTC. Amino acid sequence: CASFIPQGAPGANVLTF.

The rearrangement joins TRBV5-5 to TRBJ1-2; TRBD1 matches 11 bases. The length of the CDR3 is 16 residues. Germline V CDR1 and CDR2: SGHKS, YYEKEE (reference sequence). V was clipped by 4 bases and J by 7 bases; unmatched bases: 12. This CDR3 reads CASSAGAGQGASGYTF. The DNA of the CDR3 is TGTGCCAGCAGCGCTGGGGCCGGACAGGGGGCTTCTGGCTACACCTTC.

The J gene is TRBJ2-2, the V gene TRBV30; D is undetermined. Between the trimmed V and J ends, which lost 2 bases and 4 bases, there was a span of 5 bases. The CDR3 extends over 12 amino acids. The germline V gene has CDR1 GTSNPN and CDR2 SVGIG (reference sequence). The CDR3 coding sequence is TGTGCCTGGAGTAGGAGCACCGGGGAGCTGTTTTTT. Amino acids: CAWSRSTGELFF.

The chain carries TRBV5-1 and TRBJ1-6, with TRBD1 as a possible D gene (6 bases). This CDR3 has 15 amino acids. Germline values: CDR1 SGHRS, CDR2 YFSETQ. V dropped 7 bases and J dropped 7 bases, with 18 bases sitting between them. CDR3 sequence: CASRFTGKTNSPLHF. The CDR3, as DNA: TGCGCCAGCCGATTCACAGGGAAGACGAATTCACCCCTCCACTTT.

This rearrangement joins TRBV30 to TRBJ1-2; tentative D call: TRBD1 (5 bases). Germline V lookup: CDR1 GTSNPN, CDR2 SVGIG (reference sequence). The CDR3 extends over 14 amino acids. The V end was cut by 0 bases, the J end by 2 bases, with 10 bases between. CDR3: CAWSVIGGNYGYTF. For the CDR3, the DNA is TGTGCCTGGAGTGTAATCGGGGGGAACTATGGCTACACCTTC.

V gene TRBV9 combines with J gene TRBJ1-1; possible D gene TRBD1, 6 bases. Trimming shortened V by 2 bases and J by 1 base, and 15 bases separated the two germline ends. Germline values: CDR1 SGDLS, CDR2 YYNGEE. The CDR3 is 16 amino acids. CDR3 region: CASSVAPGQPNTEAFF. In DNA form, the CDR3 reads TGTGCCAGCAGCGTTGCCCCGGGACAACCGAACACTGAAGCTTTCTTT.

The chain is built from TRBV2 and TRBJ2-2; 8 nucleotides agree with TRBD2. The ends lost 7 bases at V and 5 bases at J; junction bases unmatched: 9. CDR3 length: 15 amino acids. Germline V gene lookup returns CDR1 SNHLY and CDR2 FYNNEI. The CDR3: CASITSGGRTGELFF. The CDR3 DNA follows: TGTGCCAGCATAACGAGCGGGGGACGTACCGGGGAGCTGTTTTTT.

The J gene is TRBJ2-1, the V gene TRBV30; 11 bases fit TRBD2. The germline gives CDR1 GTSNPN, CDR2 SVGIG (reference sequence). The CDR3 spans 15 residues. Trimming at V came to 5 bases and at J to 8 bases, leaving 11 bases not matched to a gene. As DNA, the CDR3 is TGTGCCTGGGCGGGACTAGCGGTGACAGTCTATGAGCAGTTCTTC. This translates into CAWAGLAVTVYEQFF.

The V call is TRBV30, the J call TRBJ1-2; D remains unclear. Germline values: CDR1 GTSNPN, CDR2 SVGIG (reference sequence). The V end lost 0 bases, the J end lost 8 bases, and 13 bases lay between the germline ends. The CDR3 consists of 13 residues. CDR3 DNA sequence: TGTGCCTGGAGTGTATATGGGAGCCGAGGCTACACCTTC. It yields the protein CAWSVYGSRGYTF.

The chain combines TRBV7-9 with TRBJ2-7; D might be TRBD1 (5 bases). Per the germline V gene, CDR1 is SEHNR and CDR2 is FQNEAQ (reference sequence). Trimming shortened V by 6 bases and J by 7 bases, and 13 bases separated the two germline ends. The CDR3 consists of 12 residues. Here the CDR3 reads CASRSGLGEQYF. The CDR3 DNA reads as TGTGCCAGCAGATCAGGGCTGGGGGAGCAGTACTTC.

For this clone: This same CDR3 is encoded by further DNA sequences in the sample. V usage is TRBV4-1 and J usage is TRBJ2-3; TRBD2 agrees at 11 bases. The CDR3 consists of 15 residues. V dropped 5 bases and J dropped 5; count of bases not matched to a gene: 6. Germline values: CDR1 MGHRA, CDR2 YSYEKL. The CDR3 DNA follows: TGCGCCAGCAGCTTTAGCGGGGGGGCCGTAGATACGCAGTATTTT. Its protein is CASSFSGGAVDTQYF.

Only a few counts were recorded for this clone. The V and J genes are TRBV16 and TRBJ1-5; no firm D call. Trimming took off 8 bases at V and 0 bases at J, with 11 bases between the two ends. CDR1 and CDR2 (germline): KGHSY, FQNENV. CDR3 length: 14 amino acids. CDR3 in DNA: TGTGCCAGCGTTCCCTCTTATAGCAATCAGCCCCAGCATTTT. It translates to CASVPSYSNQPQHF.

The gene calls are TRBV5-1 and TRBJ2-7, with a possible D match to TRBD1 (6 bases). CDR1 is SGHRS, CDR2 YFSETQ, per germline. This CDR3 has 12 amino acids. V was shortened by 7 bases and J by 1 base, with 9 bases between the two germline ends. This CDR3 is CASRDKSYEQYF. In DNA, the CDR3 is TGCGCCAGCCGGGACAAATCCTACGAGCAGTACTTC. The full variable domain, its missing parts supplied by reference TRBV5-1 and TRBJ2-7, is KAGVTQTPRYLIKTRGQQVTLSCSPISGHRSVSWYQQTPGQGLQFLFEYFSETQRNKGNFPGRFSGRQFSNSRSEMNVSTLELGDSALYLCASRDKSYEQYFGPGTRLTVT.

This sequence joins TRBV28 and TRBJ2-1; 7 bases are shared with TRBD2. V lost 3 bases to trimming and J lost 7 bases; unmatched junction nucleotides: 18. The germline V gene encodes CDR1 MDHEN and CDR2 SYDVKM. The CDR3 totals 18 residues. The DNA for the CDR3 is TGTGCCAGCAGTTTCTCCCGCGTTGGGCTAGCGGTGACTAATGAGCAGTTCTTC. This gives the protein CASSFSRVGLAVTNEQFF.

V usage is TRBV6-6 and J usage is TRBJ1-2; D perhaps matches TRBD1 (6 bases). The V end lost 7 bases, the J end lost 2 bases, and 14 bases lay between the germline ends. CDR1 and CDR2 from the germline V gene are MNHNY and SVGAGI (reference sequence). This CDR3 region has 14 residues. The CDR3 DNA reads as TGTGCCAGCAACCTCACCAGGGGAAACTATGGCTACACCTTC. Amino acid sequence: CASNLTRGNYGYTF.

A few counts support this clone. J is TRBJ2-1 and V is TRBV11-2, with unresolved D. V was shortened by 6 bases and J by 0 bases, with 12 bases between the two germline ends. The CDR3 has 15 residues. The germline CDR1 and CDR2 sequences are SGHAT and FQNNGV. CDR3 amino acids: CASSQDYSSYNEQFF. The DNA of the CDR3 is TGTGCCAGCAGTCAGGATTATAGCTCCTACAATGAGCAGTTCTTC.

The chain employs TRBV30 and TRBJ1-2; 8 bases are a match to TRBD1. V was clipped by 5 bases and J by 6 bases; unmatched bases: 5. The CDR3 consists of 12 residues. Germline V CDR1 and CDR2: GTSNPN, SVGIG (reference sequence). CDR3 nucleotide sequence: TGTGCCTGGGTGGACAGGGCGGATGGCTACACCTTC. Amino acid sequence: CAWVDRADGYTF.

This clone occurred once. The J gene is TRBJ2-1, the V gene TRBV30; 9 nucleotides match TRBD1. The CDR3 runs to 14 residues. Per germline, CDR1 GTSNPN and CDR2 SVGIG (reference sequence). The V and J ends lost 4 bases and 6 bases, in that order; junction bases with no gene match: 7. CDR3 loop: CAWTTGTGRNEQFF. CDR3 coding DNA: TGTGCCTGGACAACCGGGACAGGGCGCAATGAGCAGTTCTTC. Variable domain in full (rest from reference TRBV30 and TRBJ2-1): SQTIHQWPATLVQPVGSPLSLECTVEGTSNPNLYWYRQAAGRGLQLLFYSVGIGQISSEVPQNLSASRPQDRQFILSSKKLLLSDSGFYLCAWTTGTGRNEQFFGPGTRLTVL.

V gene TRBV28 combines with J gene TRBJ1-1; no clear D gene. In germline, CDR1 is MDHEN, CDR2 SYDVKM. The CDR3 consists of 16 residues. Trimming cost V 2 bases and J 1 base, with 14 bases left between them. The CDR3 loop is CASSLIPDSGNTEAFF. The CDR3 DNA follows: TGTGCCAGCAGTTTAATCCCGGACTCCGGGAACACTGAAGCTTTCTTT.

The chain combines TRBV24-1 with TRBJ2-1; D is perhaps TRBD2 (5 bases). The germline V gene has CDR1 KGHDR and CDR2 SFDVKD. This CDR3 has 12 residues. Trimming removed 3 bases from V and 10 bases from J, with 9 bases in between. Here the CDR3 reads CATSDRLAEQFF. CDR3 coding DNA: TGTGCCACCAGTGATAGATTAGCGGAGCAGTTCTTC.

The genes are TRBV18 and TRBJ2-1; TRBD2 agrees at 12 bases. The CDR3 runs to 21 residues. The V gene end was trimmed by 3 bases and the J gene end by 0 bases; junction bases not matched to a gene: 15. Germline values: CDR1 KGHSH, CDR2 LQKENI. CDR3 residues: CASSPNLAGGLALTSYNEQFF. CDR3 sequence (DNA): TGTGCCAGCTCACCCAACCTAGCGGGGGGGCTAGCTTTGACCTCCTACAATGAGCAGTTCTTC.

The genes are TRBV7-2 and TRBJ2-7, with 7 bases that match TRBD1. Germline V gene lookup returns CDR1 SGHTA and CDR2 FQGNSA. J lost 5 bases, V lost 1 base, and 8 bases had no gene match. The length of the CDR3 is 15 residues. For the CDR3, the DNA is TGTGCCAGCAGCTTAGAGGCAGGGGGTGGGAACGAGCAGTACTTC. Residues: CASSLEAGGGNEQYF. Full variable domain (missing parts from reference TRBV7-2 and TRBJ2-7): GAGVSQSPSNKVTEKGKDVELRCDPISGHTALYWYRQSLGQGLEFLIYFQGNSAPDKSGLPSDRFSAERTGGSVSTLTIQRTQQEDSAVYLCASSLEAGGGNEQYFGPGTRLTVT.

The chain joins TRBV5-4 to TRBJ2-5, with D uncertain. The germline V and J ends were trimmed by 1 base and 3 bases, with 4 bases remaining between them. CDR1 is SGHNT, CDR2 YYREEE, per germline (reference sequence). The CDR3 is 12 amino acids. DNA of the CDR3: TGTGCCAGCAGCTTGCCTAAAGAGACCCAGTACTTC. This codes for CASSLPKETQYF.

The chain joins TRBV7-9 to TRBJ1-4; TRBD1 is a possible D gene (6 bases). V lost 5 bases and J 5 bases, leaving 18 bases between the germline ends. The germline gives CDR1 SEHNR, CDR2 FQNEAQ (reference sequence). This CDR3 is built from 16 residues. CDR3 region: CASSRGGGGLNEKLFF. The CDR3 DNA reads TGTGCCAGCAGCCGAGGAGGCGGGGGGCTCAATGAAAAACTGTTTTTT.